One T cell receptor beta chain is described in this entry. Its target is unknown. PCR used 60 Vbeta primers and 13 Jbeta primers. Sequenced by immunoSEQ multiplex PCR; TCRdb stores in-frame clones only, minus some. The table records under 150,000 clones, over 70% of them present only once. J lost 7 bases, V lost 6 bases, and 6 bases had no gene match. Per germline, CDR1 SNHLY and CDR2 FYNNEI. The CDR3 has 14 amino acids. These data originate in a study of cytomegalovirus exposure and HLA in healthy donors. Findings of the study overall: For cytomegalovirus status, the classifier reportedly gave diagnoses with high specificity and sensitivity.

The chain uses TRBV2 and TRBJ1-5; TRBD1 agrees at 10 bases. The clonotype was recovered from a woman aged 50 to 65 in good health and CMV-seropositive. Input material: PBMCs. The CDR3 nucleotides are TGTGCCAGCAGCCGACAGGGGGCAAGGCAGCCCCAGCATTTT. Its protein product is CASSRQGARQPQHF.